This entry lists 24 T cell receptor beta chains sequenced from one sample in a study of cytomegalovirus exposure and HLA in healthy donors. The method was immunoSEQ multiplex PCR; TCRdb's version includes in-frame clones alone and lacks a portion of them. The sample consists of 200,000 to 300,000 clones, 90% of them appearing once. Sequencing was done on a sample of PBMCs. These receptors all stem from a woman between 25 and 40 years old in good health and CMV-seronegative.

This clone appeared a single time. CDR3 nucleotide sequence: TGCGCCAGCAGCCAAGAGAGACAGGCCGCTAACTATGGCTACACCTTC. Protein: CASSQERQAANYGYTF. This chain joins TRBV4-1 and TRBJ1-2; D might be TRBD1 (6 bases). The CDR3 sequence is 16 residues long. V was shortened by 0 bases and J by 0 bases, with 11 bases between the two germline ends. Per germline, CDR1 MGHRA and CDR2 YSYEKL.

The chain has TRBV18 and TRBJ2-2; no firm D call. This CDR3 has 15 residues. Looked up from germline, CDR1 is KGHSH and CDR2 is LQKENI. Deletions cut 1 base from V and 0 bases from J, with 6 bases between. The CDR3 region has the DNA TGTGCCAGCTCACCACAGGGAACGAACACCGGGGAGCTGTTTTTT. Protein sequence: CASSPQGTNTGELFF. Full variable domain (missing parts from reference TRBV18 and TRBJ2-2): NAGVMQNPRHLVRRRGQEARLRCSPMKGHSHVYWYRQLPEEGLKFMVYLQKENIIDESGMPKERFSAEFPKEGPSILRIQQVVRGDSAAYFCASSPQGTNTGELFFGEGSRLTVL.

V is TRBV6-5 and J is TRBJ1-5; 7 nucleotides agree with TRBD1. Germline V gene lookup returns CDR1 MNHEY and CDR2 SVGAGI. Unmatched junction bases numbered 3, after V lost 4 bases and J lost 6 bases. This CDR3 spans 13 amino acids. CDR3 region: CASSSAGGQPQHF. CDR3 DNA: TGTGCCAGCAGTTCGGCAGGGGGTCAGCCCCAGCATTTT.

The chain combines TRBV7-3 with TRBJ2-3; 8 bases are shared with TRBD2. Germline assignment: CDR1 SGHTA and CDR2 FQGTGA. V shed 2 bases, J shed 4 bases, and the junction held 5 bases outside the gene matches. CDR3 length: 15 amino acids. CDR3 in amino acids: CASSLFSGNADTQYF. The CDR3, as DNA: TGTGCCAGCAGCTTATTTAGCGGGAATGCAGATACGCAGTATTTT.

The chain employs TRBV18 and TRBJ1-4; TRBD1 matches at 9 bases. V gave up 4 bases and J gave up 8 bases; unmatched junction bases: 8. Per the germline V gene, CDR1 is KGHSH and CDR2 is LQKENI. This CDR3 spans 15 amino acids. The CDR3 DNA sequence: TGTGCCAGCTCACGAGGGACAGGGCTATACGAAAAACTGTTTTTT. Amino acid sequence: CASSRGTGLYEKLFF.

This clone was counted once. This rearrangement joins TRBV28 to TRBJ1-1; no clear D gene. This CDR3 is built from 16 residues. Trimming took 5 bases from V and 0 from J, leaving 16 bases between them. In germline, CDR1 is MDHEN, CDR2 SYDVKM. The DNA for the CDR3 is TGTGCCAGCAGTGACGTTTACGTGTCCATGAACACTGAAGCTTTCTTT. Translating gives CASSDVYVSMNTEAFF.

This sequence joins TRBV29-1 and TRBJ2-2, with D perhaps TRBD1 or TRBD2 (6 bases each). This CDR3 spans 15 amino acids. Germline V gene lookup returns CDR1 SQVTM and CDR2 ANQGSEA. V was clipped by 0 bases and J by 7 bases, with 15 bases between them. The CDR3 sequence: CSVEDITGRHGELFF. CDR3 DNA: TGCAGCGTTGAAGATATAACAGGGAGGCACGGGGAGCTGTTTTTT.

For the CDR3, the DNA is TGTGCCAGCAGCCTAACGACAGAAGAGACCCAGTACTTC. It encodes CASSLTTEETQYF. The gene calls are TRBV9 and TRBJ2-5; possible D gene TRBD1, 5 bases. This CDR3 region has 13 residues. CDR1 SGDLS and CDR2 YYNGEE come from the germline V gene. Deletions cut 4 bases from V and 3 bases from J, with 10 bases between.

The chain uses TRBV2 and TRBJ2-3; the match to TRBD2 covers 9 bases. The length of the CDR3 is 14 residues. The germline V gene has CDR1 SNHLY and CDR2 FYNNEI. J gave up 4 bases and V 7 bases, and 6 bases lay outside the gene matches. CDR3 coding DNA: TGTGCCAGCACACGTAGCGGGAGCCCAGATACGCAGTATTTT. It specifies CASTRSGSPDTQYF.

Details on this clone: A much larger clone lies one base from this, so it may be a read error. The same CDR3 is also encoded by other DNA sequences in this sample. The chain employs TRBV13 and TRBJ1-1, with D perhaps matching TRBD1 (5 bases). Looked up from germline, CDR1 is PRHDT and CDR2 is FYEKMQ (reference sequence). There are 13 residues in the CDR3. V lost 0 bases to trimming and J lost 3 bases, with 5 bases between them. CDR3: CASSLGGDTEAFF. In nucleotides, the CDR3 is TGTGCCAGCAGCTTAGGGGGGGACACTGAAGCTTTCTTT.

The V call is TRBV25-1, the J call TRBJ1-5, with 7 positions matching TRBD1. There are 15 residues in the CDR3. The junction had 3 bases not matched to a gene; V was cut back by 4 bases and J by 0 bases. Germline values: CDR1 MGHDK, CDR2 SYGVNS. This CDR3 is CASSGTGDSNQPQHF. The CDR3 DNA is TGTGCCAGCAGTGGGACAGGAGATAGCAATCAGCCCCAGCATTTT.

This sequence joins TRBV10-1 and TRBJ1-5; D gene ambiguous. CDR1 is WNHNN and CDR2 is SYGVQD in the germline V gene (reference sequence). This CDR3 comprises 14 residues. The V gene lost 2 bases and the J gene lost 10 bases, with 15 bases spanning the gap. CDR3 amino acids: CASSENRVLIPQHF. The DNA for the CDR3 is TGCGCCAGCAGTGAGAATAGGGTGTTAATTCCCCAGCATTTT.

This chain joins TRBV2 and TRBJ2-2, with D perhaps matching TRBD1 or TRBD2 (5 bases each). CDR1 is SNHLY and CDR2 is FYNNEI in the germline V gene. V lost 4 bases to trimming and J lost 5 bases, with 11 bases between them. This CDR3 has 14 amino acids. The CDR3 here is CASSGEGRTGELFF. CDR3 sequence (DNA): TGTGCCAGCAGTGGTGAGGGACGGACCGGGGAGCTGTTTTTT.

This clone is a singleton in its sample. The gene calls are TRBV11-3 and TRBJ2-4, with 12 bases that match TRBD2. Germline V gives CDR1 SGHNT, CDR2 YENEEA. The trim removed 3 bases at V and 6 bases at J, leaving 6 bases unmatched. This CDR3 contains 16 residues. For the CDR3, the DNA is TGTGCCAGCAGCTTTCGACTAGCGGGAGATGGAAACATTCAGTACTTC. It translates to CASSFRLAGDGNIQYF.

The gene calls are TRBV7-9 and TRBJ1-4; D gene ambiguous. Trimming cost V 2 bases and J 11 bases, with 9 bases left between them. There are 12 residues in the CDR3. Germline values: CDR1 SEHNR, CDR2 FQNEAQ (reference sequence). The chain's CDR3 is CASSLFSAKLFF. The CDR3 DNA reads TGTGCCAGCAGCTTATTCTCAGCGAAACTGTTTTTT.

The chain employs TRBV27 and TRBJ2-7, with TRBD1 matching over 7 bases. Germline V CDR1 and CDR2: MNHEY, SMNVEV (reference sequence). This CDR3 contains 16 residues. J was trimmed by 0 bases and V by 5 bases; bases with no gene match: 10. Here the CDR3 DNA reads TGTGCCAGCAGTCCAGAGGACAGGCTCCGCTCCTACGAGCAGTACTTC. It is translated as CASSPEDRLRSYEQYF.

The rearrangement joins TRBV4-1 to TRBJ2-7; TRBD1 agrees at 8 bases. The CDR3 is 14 residues long. The germline CDR1 and CDR2 sequences are MGHRA and YSYEKL. Losses at the gene ends were 3 bases for V and 2 bases for J; bases not matched to a gene: 3. In DNA, the CDR3 is TGCGCCAGCAGCCACGGACAGGGCGCCTACGAGCAGTACTTC. This translates into CASSHGQGAYEQYF.

This chain joins TRBV6-5 and TRBJ2-1, with 7 bases that match TRBD1. Looked up from germline, CDR1 is MNHEY and CDR2 is SVGAGI. CDR3 length equals 11 residues. J lost 14 bases, V lost 8 bases, and 9 bases had no gene match. The CDR3, as DNA: TGTGCCAGCGAGAGAGACAGGGCTAAGTTCTTC. Translating it yields CASERDRAKFF.

This chain links TRBV7-9 with TRBJ2-7; D remains unclear. Germline lookup yields CDR1 SEHNR and CDR2 FQNEAQ (reference sequence). The CDR3 contains 17 residues. V dropped 5 bases and J dropped 3 bases, with 23 bases sitting between them. CDR3 region: CASSATLTSGPHYEQYF. The CDR3 region has the DNA TGTGCCAGCAGCGCTACTCTCACCTCAGGTCCCCACTACGAGCAGTACTTC.

V gene TRBV10-3 combines with J gene TRBJ2-3, with unresolved D. Germline loops: CDR1 ENHRY, CDR2 SYGVKD. The V and J ends lost 2 bases and 3 bases respectively, with 6 bases between them. The CDR3 sequence is 13 residues long. The CDR3, as DNA: TGTGCCATCAGTGAGAACCCTACAGATACGCAGTATTTT. This gives the protein CAISENPTDTQYF.

The chain is built from TRBV2 and TRBJ2-7; weak D call: TRBD1 (6 bases). The germline V gene has CDR1 SNHLY and CDR2 FYNNEI. Trimming shortened V by 2 bases and J by 3 bases, and 14 bases separated the two germline ends. The CDR3 covers 15 residues. DNA of the CDR3: TGTGCCAGCAGTGAATGGGCAGGGGTCCTCTACGAGCAGTACTTC. Encoded protein: CASSEWAGVLYEQYF.

This chain connects TRBV5-6 to TRBJ2-7; a weak D match, TRBD1 (6 bases). Germline V gene lookup returns CDR1 SGHDT and CDR2 YYEEEE. Deletions cut 0 bases from V and 2 bases from J, with 18 bases between. There are 17 residues in the CDR3. The CDR3: CASSLAGSGTPTYEQYF. CDR3 bases: TGTGCCAGCAGCTTGGCCGGTTCCGGGACACCGACCTACGAGCAGTACTTC.

The chain couples TRBV28 to TRBJ1-1; 9 bases line up with TRBD1. The V segment lost 6 bases and the J segment 5 bases; nucleotides outside the gene matches: 4. The CDR3 is 13 residues long. Looked up from germline, CDR1 is MDHEN and CDR2 is SYDVKM. Here the CDR3 reads CASSSGTGTEAFF. CDR3 nucleotides: TGTGCCAGCAGCAGCGGGACAGGGACTGAAGCTTTCTTT.

The chain links TRBV28 to TRBJ2-7, with 9 bases lining up with TRBD2. This CDR3 is built from 15 residues. The germline V gene encodes CDR1 MDHEN and CDR2 SYDVKM. The junction had 5 bases not matched to a gene; V was cut back by 5 bases and J by 0 bases. The CDR3 coding sequence is TGTGCCAGCAGTGTAAGACTAGCGGCCTCCTACGAGCAGTACTTC. As protein: CASSVRLAASYEQYF.